At least ten counts were recorded for the clone carrying this T cell receptor beta chain. The sample belongs to a study of blood T cells in healthy people across ages. With a J-beta primer mix and a sample-barcoded 5' primer, a second PCR ran about 7 to 11 cycles. Each CDR3 protein is one row after TCRdb ran MiXCR on the 5' RACE reads. The sample holds around 1.5 million distinct CDR3 sequences; around 39% are singletons and the top ten take roughly 7.9%. The ends were cut back, 3 bases at V and 8 bases at J, with 15 bases in the middle. Germline V lookup: CDR1 SGDLS, CDR2 YYNGEE. This CDR3 has 15 amino acids.

This clonotype was sampled from a young woman in good health. This rearrangement joins TRBV9 to TRBJ1-6; possible D gene TRBD1, 5 bases. The sequencing input was blood. The CDR3 DNA reads as TGTGCCAGCAGCGCTGGGACCCCTAGGGATTCACCCCTCCACTTT. This encodes CASSAGTPRDSPLHF.